Here is one T cell receptor beta chain with its context. A single count supports this clone. Its binding antigen is unknown. No base-level quality is on record; no much larger clone is a single base apart. TCRbeta CDR3 regions were amplified from genomic DNA using the immunoSEQ Assay, a bias-controlled multiplex PCR. Regarding the original processing steps: Within the assay, amplification of reference gene primers was used to estimate how many nucleated cells each sample contained. To quantify the absolute abundance of each unique TCRbeta CDR3 rearrangement, sequence reads were collapsed and filtered. Productive Simpson clonality was computed per sample as the square root of Simpson's diversity index over productive rearrangements. This immuneACCESS table, as held by TCRdb, lists in-frame sequences with V and J called but not all clones. Of the missing ones, under half trace to an unresolved V gene in checked studies; the others have no known cause. D and trimming were read from the DNA, whereas the V and J calls and clone size are those reported in that table. The sample records roughly 50,000 clones, over 65% of which are singletons. The ten largest account for 5.5% to 7.5% of the sample.

Whole blood was collected in K2EDTA tubes by collaborating institutions according to the institutions' own protocols. For TCRbeta analysis, collaborators shipped samples in one of three forms: frozen whole blood, isolated PBMCs, or DNA extracted from either of those sample types. These data are taken from a study of blood T cell repertoires in COVID-19 (dated by TCRdb to 2018 to 2020). At the level of the whole study: Samples covering the acute and convalescent phases of COVID-19 were provided by collaborators in the United States, Italy and Spain. The prospective study material was composed of cDNA or gDNA derived from T cells, B-cell-depleted T cells, or PBMCs. Subjects who had been exposed to COVID-19, were actively infected with it, or had recovered from it provided the deeply sampled blood TCRbeta repertoires that made up the dataset. The repertoires were made available in a free public database intended to serve as a resource for research on the immune response to SARS-CoV-2. Samples were obtained from the ongoing ImmuneRACE study (first 160 participants) and from over 1,000 subjects provided by 6 global collaborators. Sample metadata almost always included a de-identified subject ID, COVID-19 status, age in years and sex. HLA class I and class II types, where available, came from metadata supplied by the sample provider rather than from assay-based typing.

V lost 5 bases and J lost 5 bases; the stretch between them is 9 bases long. The CDR3 sequence holds 12 residues, the cysteine and phenylalanine included. Here the CDR3 DNA is all that survives: 36 bases in frame from base 1. Taken from the germline V gene, the CDR1 and CDR2 loops are LGHNT and FRNRAP. Study-level results and caveats: The quantity of clinical and demographic metadata differed by source and by participant and was supplied without curation.

Sequenced material: peripheral blood. The chain joins TRBV12-5 to TRBJ2-5, with the D gene not clear enough to name. The receptor was derived from an older woman with acute or convalescent COVID-19. The DNA sequence is TGTGCTAGTGGTCCGATCCGGGAGACCCAGTACTTC. The encoded protein is CASGPIRETQYF.